This TCR beta chain derives from a study of brain metastases from non-small cell lung cancer. Clones were read by immunoSEQ multiplex PCR, and TCRdb kept only the in-frame ones, dropping some. The table includes roughly 1,400 clones, about nine tenths detected once. Germline assignment: CDR1 SQVTM and CDR2 ANQGSEA. The CDR3 consists of 11 residues. The V end was cut by 7 bases, the J end by 4 bases, with 10 bases between. The TCR sequence derives from a donor aged 40 or over with non-small cell lung cancer. The sample was tumor-adjacent normal tissue. The V and J genes are TRBV29-1 and TRBJ1-2; no reliable D call. CDR3 bases: TGCAGCGCGGTGGGTACCTATGGCTACACCTTC. It encodes CSAVGTYGYTF.